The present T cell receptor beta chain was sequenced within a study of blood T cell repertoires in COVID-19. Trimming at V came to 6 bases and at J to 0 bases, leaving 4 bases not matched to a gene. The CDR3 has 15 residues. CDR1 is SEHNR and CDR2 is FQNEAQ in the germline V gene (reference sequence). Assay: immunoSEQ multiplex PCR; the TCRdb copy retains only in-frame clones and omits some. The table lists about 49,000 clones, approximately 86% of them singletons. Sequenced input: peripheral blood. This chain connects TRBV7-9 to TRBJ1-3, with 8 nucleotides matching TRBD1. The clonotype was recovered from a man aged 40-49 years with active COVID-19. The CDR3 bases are TGTGCCAGCAGATCAGGGGGCCGCTCTGGAAACACCATATATTTT. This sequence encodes CASRSGGRSGNTIYF.